This T cell receptor beta chain was profiled in a study of preoperative IRX-2 immunotherapy in early breast cancer. Clones were read by immunoSEQ multiplex PCR, and TCRdb kept only the in-frame ones, dropping some. The sample shows some 22,000 clones, 85% to 95% of them seen only once. Stated treatment: preoperative locoregional IRX-2 cytokine immunotherapy. This phase Ib study tested locoregional IRX-2 cytokine immunotherapy given before surgery. The CDR3 contains 16 residues. The germline V gene has CDR1 PRHDT and CDR2 FYEKMQ (reference sequence). The J segment lost 5 bases and the V segment lost 1 base, leaving 4 bases of the junction unmatched.

This receptor was taken from a human donor with breast cancer. This sequence joins TRBV13 and TRBJ2-1; 11 nucleotides agree with TRBD2. The source was tumor tissue, collected after IRX-2 immunotherapy. The CDR3 here is CASSLEGLAANNEQFF. CDR3 nucleotide sequence: TGTGCCAGCAGCTTAGAGGGACTAGCGGCAAACAATGAGCAGTTCTTC.